The rows below give T cell receptor beta chains drawn from one sample of a study of blood T cell repertoires in COVID-19. Assay: immunoSEQ multiplex PCR; the TCRdb copy retains only in-frame clones and omits some. The sample consists of 60,000 or so clones, 84% of them appearing once. Sequencing was performed on peripheral blood. The receptors here all came from an elderly woman with acute or convalescent COVID-19. Both conserved end residues are part of each CDR3. A D gene is named only where the DNA matches it firmly. Size is stated for part of the rows, as once, few or many counts, or as a class when the clone is expanded.

V,D,J,size,DNA,CDR3
TRBV6-5,TRBD1,TRBJ1-1,-,TGTGCCAGCACTACATACAGGGGTACTGAAGCTTTCTTT,CASTTYRGTEAFF
TRBV19,-,TRBJ1-5,-,TGTGCCAGTAGTATAGAACAGGGCAATCAGCCCCAGCATTTT,CASSIEQGNQPQHF
TRBV11-2,-,TRBJ1-5,-,TGTGCCAGCAGCTTAGGAGGGTCCAGGAGCAATCAGCCCCAGCATTTT,CASSLGGSRSNQPQHF
TRBV2,-,TRBJ1-3,once,TGTGCCAGCAGTGAGCAGGGGACAAACACCATATATTTT,CASSEQGTNTIYF
TRBV20-1,-,TRBJ1-6,-,TGCAGTGCTAGTCCCAGGGAAGGTTATAATTCACCCCTCCACTTT,CSASPREGYNSPLHF
TRBV6-1,-,TRBJ1-2,-,TGTGCCATCTCGGACAGCTATGGCTACACCTTC,CAISDSYGYTF
TRBV3-1/TRBV3-2,TRBD1,TRBJ1-2,-,TGTGCCACCCAACCGTTCCAAACCGGGACAGGGGAGCGGGGCTACACCTTC,CATQPFQTGTGERGYTF
TRBV3-1/TRBV3-2,-,TRBJ1-6,few,TGTGCCAGCAGCCACCCGACAGATGAAAATTCACCCCTCCACTTT,CASSHPTDENSPLHF
TRBV19,-,TRBJ2-2,-,TGTGCCAGTAGTTTCGAGGTTGATTTGGCCGGGGAGCTGTTTTTT,CASSFEVDLAGELFF
TRBV12-5,-,TRBJ2-7,-,TGTGCTAGCAGGGGACAAGCTGGAAAGTCCGTCTACGAGCAGTACTTC,CASRGQAGKSVYEQYF
TRBV6-5,-,TRBJ1-6,-,TGTGCCAGCAGTTTAGGGGCTAGCTCCTATAATTCACCCCTCCACTTT,CASSLGASSYNSPLHF
TRBV5-1,TRBD1,TRBJ2-7,-,TGCGCCAGCAGCGGGACAGTCAGCTCCTACGAGCAGTACTTC,CASSGTVSSYEQYF
TRBV10-3,TRBD1,TRBJ1-2,-,TGTGCCATCAGTGACCGACAGGGGGCAGGCTACACCTTC,CAISDRQGAGYTF
TRBV19,-,TRBJ2-2,-,TGTGCCAGTAGTATCTGTCGCGCGGTCACCGGGGAGCTGTTTTTT,CASSICRAVTGELFF
TRBV5-1,TRBD1,TRBJ2-7,-,TGCGCCAGCAGCTTGAGTCCACCCAGGGGGCGTTTCCCCTACGAGCAGTACTTC,CASSLSPPRGRFPYEQYF
TRBV7-8,-,TRBJ1-6,-,TGTGCCAGCAGCACCACCCTGGACAGTAGCTCCTATAATTCACCCCTCCACTTT,CASSTTLDSSSYNSPLHF
TRBV5-4,-,TRBJ1-4,-,TGTGCCAGCAGGGAGTGGGGGCTCACTAATGAAAAACTGTTTTTT,CASREWGLTNEKLFF
TRBV6-5,TRBD2,TRBJ2-1,-,TGTGCCAGCAGCTACGGGACTAGCGGCTACAATGAGCAGTTCTTC,CASSYGTSGYNEQFF
TRBV12-2,-,TRBJ2-5,once,TGTGCAAGTCGCCTGAAGGACAGAAACCAAGAGACCCAGTACTTC,CASRLKDRNQETQYF
TRBV24-1,-,TRBJ2-3,-,TGTGCCACCAGTGACCCCGCAGGTCCAGATACGCAGTATTTT,CATSDPAGPDTQYF
TRBV18,-,TRBJ1-1,-,TGTGCCAGCTCACCAGAAAGGAGGGCTGAAGCTTTCTTT,CASSPERRAEAFF
TRBV10-1,TRBD1,TRBJ1-6,-,TGCGCCAGCAGTCAAGGGACAGGCGCTAATAATTCACCCCTCCACTTT,CASSQGTGANNSPLHF
TRBV10-1,-,TRBJ1-2,once,TGCGCCAGCAGTGAAGGGGGACAAGGCTATGGCTACACCTTC,CASSEGGQGYGYTF
TRBV24-1,-,TRBJ1-2,-,TGTGCCACCAGTGATTTTTCCAGGGACTATGGCTACACCTTC,CATSDFSRDYGYTF
TRBV7-8,TRBD2,TRBJ2-7,-,TGTGCCAGCAGCTTAGTTACTAGCGGGGGCCTGGGGGAGCAGTACTTC,CASSLVTSGGLGEQYF
TRBV12-3/TRBV12-4,-,TRBJ2-1,once,TGTGCCAGCAGCGCGAAGGGGTACAATGAGCAGTTCTTC,CASSAKGYNEQFF
TRBV9,TRBD2,TRBJ2-7,-,TGTGCCAGCAGCGCCTCGGGGGGTAGCTCCTACGAGCAGTACTTC,CASSASGGSSYEQYF
TRBV7-9,-,TRBJ1-1,few,TGTGCCAGCAGCTTAGGTGTAGGAACACGAGGGACTGAAGCTTTCTTT,CASSLGVGTRGTEAFF
TRBV6-5,TRBD1,TRBJ1-4,-,TGTGCCAGCAGTTACGGGACAGGGGTTAGGGAAAAACTGTTTTTT,CASSYGTGVREKLFF
TRBV11-3,-,TRBJ2-2,-,TGTGCCAGCAGCTTAGACAGAAACACCGGGGAGCTGTTTTTT,CASSLDRNTGELFF
TRBV27,-,TRBJ1-4,-,TGTGCCAGCAGCTCTTCGGCAGGGACTAATGAAAAACTGTTTTTT,CASSSSAGTNEKLFF
TRBV6-8,TRBD1,TRBJ1-4,-,TGTGCCAGCACCCACAGGGGATTGGTGCGAAAACTGTTTTTT,CASTHRGLVRKLFF
TRBV6-1,TRBD1,TRBJ1-6,-,TGTGCCAGCAGTGGACAGGGGAGATCCTATAATTCACCCCTCCACTTT,CASSGQGRSYNSPLHF
TRBV14,-,TRBJ2-5,-,TGTGCCAGCAGCCTCATTGGGGGGGAGACCCAGTACTTC,CASSLIGGETQYF
TRBV19,-,TRBJ1-6,-,TGTGCCAGTAGGGCCTTAACCTCGGCTCGGGCCTATAATTCACCCCTCCACTTT,CASRALTSARAYNSPLHF
TRBV2,-,TRBJ1-2,-,TGTGCCAGCAGTCCTCAGGTCTATGGCTACACCTTC,CASSPQVYGYTF
TRBV3-1/TRBV3-2,TRBD1,TRBJ1-1,few,TGTGCCAGCAGCCGAGGACAGGGGTTTACTGAAGCTTTCTTT,CASSRGQGFTEAFF
TRBV2,TRBD2,TRBJ2-1,-,TGTGCCAGCCGGGACTATACCTACAATGAGCAGTTCTTC,CASRDYTYNEQFF
TRBV28,-,TRBJ1-3,-,TGTGCCAGCAGTTTGCAGGCGAACACCATATATTTT,CASSLQANTIYF
TRBV30,TRBD1,TRBJ1-2,-,TGTGCCTGGAGTGTACGGAGGGGGCGCGACCTAGGCTACACCTTC,CAWSVRRGRDLGYTF
TRBV2,-,TRBJ1-2,-,TGTGCCAGCAGTCACCTGGTGGAGGGCTATGGCTACACCTTC,CASSHLVEGYGYTF
TRBV12-3/TRBV12-4,-,TRBJ1-5,-,TGTGCCAGCAGCCCCAGGGAAAATCAGCCCCAGCATTTT,CASSPRENQPQHF
TRBV3-1/TRBV3-2,-,TRBJ2-7,-,TGTGCCAGCAGCCAGAGCTACGAGCAGTACTTC,CASSQSYEQYF
TRBV11-2,-,TRBJ1-1,-,TGTGCCAGCAGCTCTAACAGGGTTGGGGGGGGTGAAGCTTTCTTT,CASSSNRVGGGEAFF
TRBV27,-,TRBJ1-3,-,TGTGCCAGCAGCCCTTTGAAGGGGCCGGCAGCTGGAAACACCATATATTTT,CASSPLKGPAAGNTIYF
TRBV5-1,-,TRBJ2-1,-,TGCGCCAGCAGCTTGGACAACAACAATGAGCAGTTCTTC,CASSLDNNNEQFF
TRBV6-1,TRBD1,TRBJ1-2,-,TGTGCCAGCAGCGAAGCCGGGACAGCCCTTAACTATGGCTACACCTTC,CASSEAGTALNYGYTF
TRBV20-1,-,TRBJ1-1,-,TGCAGTGCTAGTGGGGCCCCGAGTAAGACTGAAGCTTTCTTT,CSASGAPSKTEAFF
TRBV3-1/TRBV3-2,TRBD2,TRBJ2-7,-,TGTGCCAGCAGCCAAGAAGTCGGGGGGGCCTACGAGCAGTACTTC,CASSQEVGGAYEQYF
TRBV5-4,-,TRBJ2-7,-,TGTGCCAGCAGCTTGGTCCTCTCCTACGAGCAGTACTTC,CASSLVLSYEQYF
TRBV7-2,-,TRBJ2-3,-,TGTGCCAGCAGCTTAACGGCAGCGAGTGATACGCAGTATTTT,CASSLTAASDTQYF
TRBV6-4,-,TRBJ1-1,few,TGTGCCAGCAGAAAGCACGGGAACACTGAAGCTTTCTTT,CASRKHGNTEAFF
TRBV2,TRBD1,TRBJ2-7,-,TGTGCCAGCACCCGACAGGGCGGAACCTACGAGCAGTACTTC,CASTRQGGTYEQYF
TRBV2,-,TRBJ1-1,-,TGTGCCAGCGACGGGGGGGTTTGGGACACTGAAGCTTTCTTT,CASDGGVWDTEAFF
TRBV7-6,-,TRBJ2-2,-,TGTGCCAGCAGCTTGAGCGGGAACACCGGGGAGCTGTTTTTT,CASSLSGNTGELFF